The TCR beta chain under discussion was sequenced for a study of neoadjuvant nivolumab and ipilimumab in lung cancer. Study-wide results and caveats: TCR richness and clonality were higher in tumors than adjacent uninvolved lung. Resected-tumor TCR richness correlated positively with pretherapy blood richness. From pretherapy to surgery, tumor richness and clonality rose with dual therapy.

TCRdb's table, derived via immunoSEQ multiplex PCR, lists solely in-frame clones and lacks some. This table has 40,000 or so clones, roughly 87% appearing once. Germline V gene lookup returns CDR1 SGHTA and CDR2 FQGNSA. This CDR3 is 13 amino acids long. The V end lost 4 bases, the J end lost 5 bases, and 11 bases lay between the germline ends. Regarding this clone: What it recognizes is unknown.

This TCR was recovered from an adult with non-small cell lung cancer. The rearrangement uses TRBV7-2 and TRBJ2-5; D is undetermined. Source: peripheral blood, taken before neoadjuvant nivolumab, alone or with ipilimumab. DNA for the CDR3: TGTGCCAGCAGCTCAGGCAGGATGGAGACCCAGTACTTC. The encoded protein is CASSSGRMETQYF. Using reference TRBV7-2 and TRBJ2-5 for the parts outside the CDR3, the full variable domain is GAGVSQSPSNKVTEKGKDVELRCDPISGHTALYWYRQSLGQGLEFLIYFQGNSAPDKSGLPSDRFSAERTGGSVSTLTIQRTQQEDSAVYLCASSSGRMETQYFGPGTRLLVL.